This is a list of T cell receptor beta chains from one sample in a study of blood T cell repertoires in COVID-19. Measured with immunoSEQ multiplex PCR; TCRdb has only the in-frame clones, and not every one. The data contain about 40,000 clones, about 79% of them seen just once; the ten biggest clones take up about 2.6%. Material: peripheral blood. These receptors were taken from a woman between 55 and 75 years old with acute or convalescent COVID-19. CDR3s include the opening cysteine and the closing phenylalanine or tryptophan. The D gene is left open where the match is weak. The size field is filled for only some rows; it gives once, few, many or a size class.

j_call v_call clone_size d_call cdr3_nt cdr3_aa
TRBJ1-2 TRBV6-6 NA TRBD1 TGTGCCAGCAGAAAACAGGGGTCAGATGGCTACACCTTC CASRKQGSDGYTF
TRBJ2-5 TRBV5-4 NA TRBD2 TGTGCCAGCAGCTTCGGGGGGGCCATGGGAGAGACCCAGTACTTC CASSFGGAMGETQYF
TRBJ1-5 TRBV2 NA TRBD1 TGTGCCAGCAGTCGAGACAGGGGGCCAAGCAATCAGCCCCAGCATTTT CASSRDRGPSNQPQHF
TRBJ2-3 TRBV7-6 NA NA TGTGCCAGCAGCAAAGAAGGGACTTTTACCACAGATACGCAGTATTTT CASSKEGTFTTDTQYF
TRBJ2-6 TRBV25-1 NA NA TGTGCCAGCAGTGATACTGCAGGTTTGAGCTCTGGGGCCAACGTCCTGACTTTC CASSDTAGLSSGANVLTF
TRBJ2-6 TRBV7-9 NA TRBD2 TGTGCCAGCAGCTCACATTGGGCCGGGAGGTTGTCTGGGGCCAACGTCCTGACTTTC CASSSHWAGRLSGANVLTF
TRBJ2-5 TRBV5-6 NA NA TGTGCCAGCAGCTTCCTTGAGACCCAGTACTTC CASSFLETQYF
TRBJ2-3 TRBV30 NA TRBD1 TGTGCCTGGACCCGAGGGGTAGGGGGCCCTGATACGCAGTATTTT CAWTRGVGGPDTQYF
TRBJ2-3 TRBV7-3 NA TRBD2 TGTGCCAGCAGCCCAACTAGCGGCACAGATACGCAGTATTTT CASSPTSGTDTQYF
TRBJ2-5 TRBV30 NA TRBD2 TGTGCCTGGAGTCCGGGACTAACATCCCAAGAGACCCAGTACTTC CAWSPGLTSQETQYF
TRBJ1-2 TRBV7-2 NA NA TGTGCCAGCAGACGCTCGATTACAGGGAACTATGGCTACACCTTC CASRRSITGNYGYTF
TRBJ2-7 TRBV19 NA TRBD2 TGTGCCAGTAGTATAGAAATTAGCGGGAGAGGCGAGCAGTACTTC CASSIEISGRGEQYF
TRBJ2-5 TRBV11-2 NA NA TGTGCCAGCAGCTTTTCCGAGGGTCCAGAGACCCAGTACTTC CASSFSEGPETQYF
TRBJ1-3 TRBV6-5 NA NA TGTGCCAGCATCCTGAATGGAGGGGACGGAAACACCATATATTTT CASILNGGDGNTIYF
TRBJ2-1 TRBV18 NA TRBD2 TGTGCCAGCTCGCTACTAGCGGACTCCTACAATGAGCAGTTCTTC CASSLLADSYNEQFF
TRBJ2-1 TRBV5-6 NA TRBD2 TGTGCCAGCAGCACTCTAGCGGGGGGGCAGAATGAGCAGTTCTTC CASSTLAGGQNEQFF
TRBJ1-5 TRBV4-2 NA TRBD1 TGTGCCAGCAGCCAGGACAGGGTCAATCAGCCCCAGCATTTT CASSQDRVNQPQHF
TRBJ1-4 TRBV9 NA TRBD1 TGTGCCAGCAGCGTGGGACAGGGAATAACTAATGAAAAACTGTTTTTT CASSVGQGITNEKLFF
TRBJ1-2 TRBV2 NA NA TGTGCCAGCAGTGAAGGGCGGGGAATATATGGCTACACCTTC CASSEGRGIYGYTF
TRBJ2-5 TRBV18 NA NA TGTGCCAGCTCACCAAACGCCGCGAATCCGGAGACCCAGTACTTC CASSPNAANPETQYF
TRBJ1-6 TRBV18 once TRBD1 TGTGCCAGCTCATCCCTTAGACAGGGGCCTAGCTCCTATAATTCACCCCTCCACTTT CASSSLRQGPSSYNSPLHF
TRBJ2-7 TRBV27 NA TRBD2 TGTGCCAGCAGTATCCGACCTGGACTAGCGGGAGCTAGCGAGCAGTACTTC CASSIRPGLAGASEQYF
TRBJ1-3 TRBV6-6 NA NA TGTGCCAGCAGTCCCGACCGTACAGGGAACACCATATATTTT CASSPDRTGNTIYF
TRBJ1-5 TRBV4-2 NA NA TGTGCCAGCAGCCCAGCCCTCGGCGGACAAGCAAATCAGCCCCAGCATTTT CASSPALGGQANQPQHF
TRBJ2-1 TRBV7-9 NA TRBD2 TGTGCCAGCAGCGAGACTAGCGGGAGAACCAATGAGCAGTTCTTC CASSETSGRTNEQFF
TRBJ1-2 TRBV28 NA TRBD1 TGTGCCAGCAGTCGCACCCTTATCCGGGACAGGGCAGATGGCTACACCTTC CASSRTLIRDRADGYTF
TRBJ1-5 TRBV15 NA NA TGTGCCACCAGCATCCATGGCCCAGGGCTAAGGCAGCCCCAGCATTTT CATSIHGPGLRQPQHF
TRBJ1-1 TRBV11-2 few NA TGTGCCAGCAGCTTAGACAGGGCGGACACTGAAGCTTTCTTT CASSLDRADTEAFF
TRBJ1-6 TRBV5-1 NA NA TGCGCCAGCAGCTTGGCCCCACAGAGCTCCTATAATTCACCCCTCCACTTT CASSLAPQSSYNSPLHF
TRBJ2-3 TRBV5-1 once TRBD1 TGCGCCAGCCGAGAAGACCCAGGGGGCGGGGATACGCAGTATTTT CASREDPGGGDTQYF
TRBJ2-1 TRBV27 NA NA TGTGCCAGCAGTTTAGTACTAGCCCCCTACAATGAGCAGTTCTTC CASSLVLAPYNEQFF
TRBJ1-3 TRBV29-1 few NA TGCAGCGTGGAGGGCGGGATCTCTGGAAACACCATATATTTT CSVEGGISGNTIYF
TRBJ2-4 TRBV12-5 once NA TGTGCTAGTGGTTTGGGCAGGGGAGCCAAAAACATTCAGTACTTC CASGLGRGAKNIQYF
TRBJ2-3 TRBV30 NA NA TGTGCCTGGAGTGCAAGGGGCAGGGTCACAGATACGCAGTATTTT CAWSARGRVTDTQYF
TRBJ2-5 TRBV18 NA TRBD1 TGTGCCAGCTCACCTCCCGGGACAGCCCAAGAGACCCAGTACTTC CASSPPGTAQETQYF
TRBJ1-1 TRBV30 NA TRBD1 TGTGCCTGGAGGAGACAGGGGGGGAGCCTGAACACTGAAGCTTTCTTT CAWRRQGGSLNTEAFF
TRBJ1-1 TRBV30 once TRBD1 TGTGCCTGGACCCGAGTGGGACAGCTTATGAACACTGAAGCTTTCTTT CAWTRVGQLMNTEAFF
TRBJ2-4 TRBV29-1 NA TRBD1 TGCAGCGGGTCACAGGGGGTCATTCAGTACTTC CSGSQGVIQYF
TRBJ2-5 TRBV19 NA TRBD2 TGTGCCAGTAGTATGTTTCACGGGACTAGCGGTGGTGAAGAGACCCAGTACTTC CASSMFHGTSGGEETQYF
TRBJ1-3 TRBV9 NA NA TGTGCCAGCAGCGCCCTCAGGGGCCGTGATGGAAACACCATATATTTT CASSALRGRDGNTIYF
TRBJ1-1 TRBV25-1 once NA TGTGCCAGCAGTGAATTGGGCAGGGGAGACACTGAAGCTTTCTTT CASSELGRGDTEAFF
TRBJ1-5 TRBV19 NA NA TGTGCCAGTAGTTACGTCGGCGGGGGTGGGCAGCCCCAGCATTTT CASSYVGGGGQPQHF
TRBJ2-1 TRBV27 once NA TGTGCCAGCAGTTTATCCACTGGCTCCTACAATGAGCAGTTCTTC CASSLSTGSYNEQFF
TRBJ2-1 TRBV6-2/TRBV6-3 NA NA TGTGCCAGCAGCCCTACGACTCGGAATGAGCAGTTCTTC CASSPTTRNEQFF
TRBJ1-1 TRBV2 NA NA TGTGCCAGCAGTGAATCAGGAGGGAACACTGAAGCTTTCTTT CASSESGGNTEAFF
TRBJ2-5 TRBV6-2/TRBV6-3 NA TRBD2 TGTGCCAGCAGTCGCCTAGCGGGAGAAAATCGAGAGACCCAGTACTTC CASSRLAGENRETQYF
TRBJ1-3 TRBV5-6 NA NA TGTGCCAGCAGCTTGATACAGGAGAAGGGAAACACCATATATTTT CASSLIQEKGNTIYF
TRBJ2-7 TRBV19 NA NA TGTGCCAGTAGTCCAGGGATGGGGTTCGAGCAGTACTTC CASSPGMGFEQYF
TRBJ1-5 TRBV27 few NA TGTGCCAGCAGCCCGGCGGCACAGGCGCATCAGCCCCAGCATTTT CASSPAAQAHQPQHF
TRBJ2-7 TRBV27 NA NA TGTGCCAGCAGGGCTGCTCTTGCGGGCACCGCCTACGAGCAGTACTTC CASRAALAGTAYEQYF
TRBJ1-1 TRBV28 NA NA TGTGCCAGCAGCGCCACACGACAAACGGCTGAAGCTTTCTTT CASSATRQTAEAFF